The clone carrying this T cell receptor beta chain was detected a few times. A few donor pairs also had unstimulated CD4+ and CD8+ naive and memory subsets sequenced. Produced via immunoSEQ multiplex PCR; TCRdb's table is partial and in-frame only. Of some 62,000 clones in the sample, approximately 87% are singletons; the top ten hold roughly 3.8%. Germline lookup yields CDR1 SGHTA and CDR2 FQGTGA. V lost 5 bases and J lost 7, with 9 bases in between. This CDR3 has 12 residues. This sample stems from a study of siplizumab effects on memory and regulatory T cells. Specimen: memory CD4+ T cells sorted from blood. The clonotype originates from a human donor in good health. J is TRBJ2-1 and V is TRBV7-3; D remains ambiguous. The CDR3 spells CASSTTRNEQFF. The DNA of the CDR3 is TGTGCCAGCAGCACGACCCGGAATGAGCAGTTCTTC. Full variable domain (rest looked up from reference TRBV7-3 and TRBJ2-1): GAGVSQTPSNKVTEKGKYVELRCDPISGHTALYWYRQSLGQGPEFLIYFQGTGAADDSGLPNDRFFAVRPEGSVSTLKIQRTERGDSAVYLCASSTTRNEQFFGPGTRLTVL.